A single sample gave rise to the 11 T cell receptor beta chains below, sequenced in a study of shared clonotypes between healthy human individuals. CD8 cells regarded as naive lacked CD45RO, were positively chosen for CCR7, and omitted terminally differentiated effector memory CD45RA+ cells. Sequenced by immunoSEQ multiplex PCR; TCRdb stores in-frame clones only, minus some. The top ten clones hold more than 0.95% of a sample with about 2 million clones, around 96% of them seen once. Sequencing was done on a sample of naive CD8+ T cells sorted from blood. These receptors were collected from a man younger than 35 in good health.

V and J are TRBV28 and TRBJ1-5; no clear D gene. The CDR3 loop spans 14 amino acids. Trimming left V 5 bases short and J 3 bases short, with 11 bases between. Germline V lookup: CDR1 MDHEN, CDR2 SYDVKM. CDR3 sequence (DNA): TGTGCCAGCAGTCCCGAGAATTTCAATCAGCCCCAGCATTTT. Translated, it gives CASSPENFNQPQHF.

The chain combines TRBV2 with TRBJ1-3, with a weak D call TRBD1 (6 bases). CDR3 length: 14 amino acids. The V gene's germline CDR1 is SNHLY and CDR2 FYNNEI. The V end lost 9 bases, the J end lost 0 bases, and 12 bases lay between the germline ends. This CDR3 is CARTTGDSGNTIYF. CDR3 nucleotide sequence: TGTGCCAGAACGACAGGTGACTCTGGAAACACCATATATTTT.

The rearrangement joins TRBV4-2 to TRBJ2-5; tentatively, D is TRBD2 (6 bases). This CDR3 has 15 amino acids. Germline V gene lookup returns CDR1 LGHNA and CDR2 YNFKEQ. V was cut by 1 base and J by 5 bases, with 14 bases left in between. CDR3 amino acids: CASSQVIGGEETQYF. For the CDR3, the DNA is TGTGCCAGCAGCCAAGTCATTGGCGGGGAGGAGACCCAGTACTTC.

The J gene is TRBJ1-1, the V gene TRBV4-2, with D unresolved. This CDR3 comprises 16 residues. With 0 bases removed from V and 4 bases from J, the gap between germline ends came to 15 bases. Germline CDR1 LGHNA, CDR2 YNFKEQ. The CDR3 spells CASSQDALGVGTEAFF. In DNA, the CDR3 is TGTGCCAGCAGCCAAGATGCTTTAGGCGTCGGCACTGAAGCTTTCTTT.

The rearrangement uses TRBV9 and TRBJ1-1, with 9 bases matching TRBD1. The CDR3 is made up of 17 amino acids. Trimming at V came to 4 bases and at J to 0 bases, leaving 10 bases not matched to a gene. Looked up from germline, CDR1 is SGDLS and CDR2 is YYNGEE. CDR3 residues: CASSQKQGAPLNTEAFF. The CDR3 DNA follows: TGTGCCAGCAGCCAAAAACAGGGGGCCCCCTTGAACACTGAAGCTTTCTTT. Drawing the rest from reference TRBV9 and TRBJ1-1, the complete variable domain is DSGVTQTPKHLITATGQRVTLRCSPRSGDLSVYWYQQSLDQGLQFLIQYYNGEERAKGNILERFSAQQFPDLHSELNLSSLELGDSALYFCASSQKQGAPLNTEAFFGQGTRLTVV.

In this sample, this clone turned up once. The V and J genes are TRBV9 and TRBJ1-1; D uncertain. Trimming cost V 3 bases and J 4 bases, with 10 bases left between them. Germline V lookup: CDR1 SGDLS, CDR2 YYNGEE. The CDR3 consists of 13 residues. The CDR3, as DNA: TGTGCCAGCAGCGGAGCAACGAGCACTGAAGCTTTCTTT. Translating gives CASSGATSTEAFF.

The chain has TRBV19 and TRBJ2-7, with 10 bases fitting TRBD1. J was trimmed by 6 bases and V by 7 bases; bases with no gene match: 9. The CDR3 spans 14 residues. Germline V gene lookup returns CDR1 LNHDA and CDR2 SQIVND (reference sequence). CDR3 loop: CASTAGTGDFEQYF. The CDR3 DNA sequence: TGTGCCAGTACCGCCGGGACAGGGGACTTCGAGCAGTACTTC.

As concerns this clone: This sample also contains other DNA sequences that code for the same CDR3. This chain joins TRBV6-5 and TRBJ1-1, with no clear D. The V gene's germline CDR1 is MNHEY and CDR2 SVGAGI. Trimming took 2 bases from V and 4 from J, leaving 8 bases between them. The CDR3 length is 13 residues. The CDR3 bases are TGTGCCAGCAGTTACGGAGAGGGCACTGAAGCTTTCTTT. Translation: CASSYGEGTEAFF.

The chain employs TRBV19 and TRBJ2-3; a possible D gene is TRBD1 (7 bases). Germline lookup yields CDR1 LNHDA and CDR2 SQIVND (reference sequence). The V gene lost 3 bases and the J gene lost 1 base, with 11 bases spanning the gap. The CDR3 sequence is 15 residues long. CDR3 sequence: CASSIRGAGTDTQYF. The DNA for the CDR3 is TGTGCCAGTAGTATCAGGGGGGCCGGCACAGATACGCAGTATTTT.

The gene calls are TRBV27 and TRBJ2-7; 7 bases map to TRBD1. With V trimmed by 4 bases and J by 2 bases, 11 bases remained unmatched. The V gene's germline CDR1 is MNHEY and CDR2 SMNVEV (reference sequence). The CDR3 has 16 amino acids. Here the CDR3 DNA reads TGTGCCAGCAGTTCCCCCCAAGGGGGCCTGACCTACGAGCAGTACTTC. It encodes CASSSPQGGLTYEQYF.

V usage is TRBV30 and J usage is TRBJ1-1, with D possibly matching TRBD1 (5 bases). Germline V CDR1 and CDR2: GTSNPN, SVGIG (reference sequence). The CDR3 runs 17 residues. The V end lost 1 base, the J end lost 3 bases, and 21 bases lay between the germline ends. The CDR3, as DNA: TGTGCCTGGAGTGGGTGGAGGGGCGATATCACCCACACTGAAGCTTTCTTT. As protein: CAWSGWRGDITHTEAFF.